A selection of T cell receptor beta chains follows, all from one sample in a study of cytomegalovirus exposure and HLA in healthy donors. Here immunoSEQ multiplex PCR was the method, and the copy in TCRdb shows in-frame clones only, minus some. The sample holds fewer than 200,000 clones, roughly four fifths seen once. The material sequenced was PBMCs. The receptor set was obtained from a man in his forties or fifties in good health and CMV-seronegative. The CDR3 runs from the conserved cysteine through the conserved F or W. A D gene is named only where the DNA matches it firmly. For some rows the clone size is stated as once, few or many, or as a class when expanded; others skip it.

d_gene,j_gene,abundance,v_gene,CDR3aa,CDR3nt
TRBD1,TRBJ1-2,.,TRBV29-1,CSGGQGKGGYTF,TGCAGCGGAGGACAGGGGAAGGGTGGCTACACCTTC
TRBD1,TRBJ1-6,.,TRBV6-4,CASRGQGDHSPLHF,TGTGCCAGCAGAGGACAGGGAGATCATTCACCCCTCCACTTT
.,TRBJ2-2,.,TRBV11-2,CASSFGGKDSGELFF,TGTGCCAGCAGCTTTGGGGGGAAGGATTCCGGGGAGCTGTTTTTT
.,TRBJ1-4,few,TRBV5-1,CASSSRGREKLFF,TGCGCCAGCAGCTCGCGAGGCCGGGAAAAACTGTTTTTT
.,TRBJ1-1,.,TRBV5-1,CASSLANGVETEAFF,TGCGCCAGCAGCTTGGCCAACGGGGTAGAGACTGAAGCTTTCTTT
TRBD1,TRBJ2-1,.,TRBV28,CASRAYYRGFEQFF,TGTGCCAGCAGAGCTTACTACAGGGGTTTCGAGCAGTTCTTC
TRBD1,TRBJ1-2,few,TRBV28,CASSPDRVFGYTF,TGTGCCAGCAGCCCGGACAGGGTCTTTGGCTACACCTTC
TRBD1,TRBJ1-5,.,TRBV6-1,CASSEDRGGMRPQHF,TGTGCCAGCAGTGAAGACAGGGGGGGGATGAGGCCCCAGCATTTT
.,TRBJ1-4,.,TRBV7-9,CASSKNGGEKLFF,TGTGCCAGCAGCAAAAACGGGGGGGAAAAACTGTTTTTT
TRBD2,TRBJ2-1,.,TRBV6-5,CASSYSGGGEQFF,TGTGCCAGCAGTTATTCCGGGGGGGGTGAGCAGTTCTTC
TRBD1,TRBJ1-5,few,TRBV12-5,CASVRGPNQPQHF,TGTGCTAGTGTGAGGGGGCCCAATCAGCCCCAGCATTTT
.,TRBJ1-2,.,TRBV7-2,CASSTPGYYGYTF,TGTGCCAGCAGCACACCAGGGTACTATGGCTACACCTTC
TRBD2,TRBJ2-7,.,TRBV6-1,CASSEAGTSGSYEQYF,TGTGCCAGCAGTGAAGCGGGGACTAGCGGATCCTACGAGCAGTACTTC
TRBD2,TRBJ2-3,.,TRBV5-4,CAITKLAGAWKADTQYF,TGTGCCATCACCAAACTAGCGGGGGCTTGGAAGGCAGATACGCAGTATTTT
TRBD2,TRBJ2-5,.,TRBV7-7,CASSFHSGREGTQYF,TGTGCTAGCAGCTTTCATAGCGGGAGGGAGGGGACCCAGTACTTC
.,TRBJ1-5,few,TRBV23-1,CASSPVGGRGNQPQHF,TGCGCCAGCAGCCCCGTCGGGGGGCGCGGCAATCAGCCCCAGCATTTT
.,TRBJ1-2,.,TRBV18,CASSPPVERYGYTF,TGTGCCAGCTCACCACCGGTGGAGAGGTATGGCTACACCTTC
TRBD1,TRBJ2-5,few,TRBV7-9,CSSSEGSTGGQETQYF,TGTTCCAGCAGCGAAGGGAGTACAGGGGGCCAAGAGACCCAGTACTTC
TRBD1,TRBJ1-1,few,TRBV11-2,CASSLQGENTEAFF,TGTGCCAGCAGCTTACAGGGGGAGAACACTGAAGCTTTCTTT
TRBD2,TRBJ2-7,.,TRBV6-1,CASNGGLAGAYEQYF,TGTGCCAGCAACGGGGGACTAGCGGGGGCCTACGAGCAGTACTTC
TRBD1,TRBJ2-5,.,TRBV2,CASSPGTGQETQYF,TGTGCCAGCAGCCCCGGGACAGGCCAAGAGACCCAGTACTTC
TRBD1,TRBJ1-2,.,TRBV7-2,CASSLRGTDYPIYGYTF,TGTGCCAGCAGCTTAAGGGGGACAGATTATCCCATCTATGGCTACACCTTC
TRBD2,TRBJ2-1,.,TRBV18,CASSPPPSGRVNEQFF,TGTGCCAGCTCACCACCGCCTAGCGGGAGGGTCAATGAGCAGTTCTTC
TRBD1,TRBJ2-7,.,TRBV11-3,CASSFPGQAMYEQYF,TGTGCCAGCAGCTTCCCGGGACAGGCAATGTACGAGCAGTACTTC
.,TRBJ2-3,.,TRBV19,CASSITGGADTQYF,TGTGCCAGTAGTATTACCGGGGGAGCAGATACGCAGTATTTT
.,TRBJ2-3,.,TRBV18,CASSPPVNGGLDTQYF,TGTGCCAGCTCACCACCCGTCAATGGAGGGTTAGATACGCAGTATTTT
TRBD2,TRBJ2-2,.,TRBV2,CASRRLAGGPNTGELFF,TGTGCCAGCAGAAGACTAGCGGGGGGCCCTAACACCGGGGAGCTGTTTTTT
.,TRBJ1-4,.,TRBV5-1,CASSLWGSSEKLFF,TGCGCCAGCAGCTTATGGGGCTCGAGCGAAAAACTGTTTTTT
.,TRBJ2-3,few,TRBV7-7,CASSLAEADTQYF,TGTGCTAGCAGCTTAGCGGAGGCAGATACGCAGTATTTT
.,TRBJ1-1,.,TRBV19,CASSIGQGRARNTEAFF,TGTGCCAGTAGTATAGGGCAGGGGCGAGCTAGGAACACTGAAGCTTTCTTT
.,TRBJ2-7,.,TRBV19,CASSPPDGTYEQYF,TGTGCCAGTAGTCCGCCGGACGGGACCTACGAGCAGTACTTC
TRBD2,TRBJ2-7,.,TRBV4-1,CASSPQTSGGISSYEQYF,TGCGCCAGCAGCCCACAGACTAGCGGGGGGATAAGCTCCTACGAGCAGTACTTC
TRBD2,TRBJ2-5,.,TRBV7-9,CASSPRLAGGVKTQYF,TGTGCCAGCAGCCCTAGACTAGCGGGGGGTGTAAAGACCCAGTACTTC
.,TRBJ2-2,few,TRBV7-2,CASAMGLATGELFF,TGTGCCAGCGCCATGGGACTGGCCACCGGGGAGCTGTTTTTT
.,TRBJ1-1,.,TRBV7-9,CASSSYRGSNTEAFF,TGTGCCAGCAGCTCCTATAGGGGGTCGAACACTGAAGCTTTCTTT
.,TRBJ2-5,.,TRBV18,CASSKFATEQETQYF,TGTGCCAGCTCAAAATTCGCGACAGAGCAAGAGACCCAGTACTTC
.,TRBJ2-3,.,TRBV25-1,CASSGLGGGDTQYF,TGTGCCAGCAGTGGGCTAGGGGGGGGAGATACGCAGTATTTT
TRBD2,TRBJ2-5,once,TRBV27,CASSTTLLAGVSETQYF,TGTGCCAGCAGCACAACCCTACTAGCGGGGGTGTCAGAGACCCAGTACTTC
.,TRBJ1-2,.,TRBV7-9,CASSPSIWEPYGYTF,TGTGCCAGCAGCCCATCTATATGGGAGCCCTATGGCTACACCTTC
TRBD1,TRBJ1-1,few,TRBV19,CASSPWDRVGDTEAFF,TGTGCCAGTAGTCCCTGGGACAGGGTGGGAGACACTGAAGCTTTCTTT
.,TRBJ2-7,.,TRBV4-2,CASSQAGQTYEQYF,TGTGCCAGCAGCCAGGCCGGACAGACCTACGAGCAGTACTTC
.,TRBJ1-4,.,TRBV7-5,CARSPGSCLFEGEKLFF,TGTGCCAGAAGCCCGGGGAGTTGTTTATTTGAGGGAGAAAAACTGTTTTTT
TRBD1,TRBJ2-4,.,TRBV14,CASSPLGTGGNIQYF,TGTGCCAGCAGCCCCTTAGGGACAGGGGGGAACATTCAGTACTTC
.,TRBJ1-2,.,TRBV11-2,CASNIRDGGYGYTF,TGTGCCAGCAACATCCGGGACGGGGGCTATGGCTACACCTTC
TRBD2,TRBJ2-2,.,TRBV7-8,CASSWRLGGGGGELFF,TGTGCCAGCAGCTGGAGGCTCGGGGGGGGTGGCGGGGAGCTGTTTTTT
.,TRBJ2-5,.,TRBV2,CASSKQALAEETQYF,TGTGCCAGCAGCAAACAAGCACTAGCAGAAGAGACCCAGTACTTC
.,TRBJ2-2,.,TRBV15,CATSRLTGELFF,TGTGCCACCAGCAGACTCACCGGGGAGCTGTTTTTT